This TCR beta chain was retrieved from a study of technical replicates of blood from a handful of donors. TCRdb's copy holds only in-frame clones and misses some; the assay was immunoSEQ multiplex PCR. The repertoire includes almost 90,000 clones, 90% to 95% of them detected once, and roughly 0.22% sits in the top ten. V shed 4 bases and J 3 bases; nucleotides not matched to a gene: 2. Germline CDR1 SQVTM, CDR2 ANQGSEA. This CDR3 contains 12 residues. The sequenced material came from T cells isolated from PBMCs. The J gene is TRBJ2-7, the V gene TRBV29-1, with 8 positions matching TRBD2. The sequence was collected from a human donor in good health. The CDR3 here is CSVGGGIYEQYF. The CDR3 region has the DNA TGCAGCGTTGGCGGGGGGATCTACGAGCAGTACTTC.